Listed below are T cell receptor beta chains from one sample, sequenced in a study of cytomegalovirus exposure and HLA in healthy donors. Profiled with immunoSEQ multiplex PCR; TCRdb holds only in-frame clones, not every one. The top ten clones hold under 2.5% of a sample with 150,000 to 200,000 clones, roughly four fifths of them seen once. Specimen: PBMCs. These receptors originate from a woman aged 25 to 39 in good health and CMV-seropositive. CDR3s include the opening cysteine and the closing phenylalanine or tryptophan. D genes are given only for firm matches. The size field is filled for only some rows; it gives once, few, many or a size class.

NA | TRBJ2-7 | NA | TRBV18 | CASSPGPAGSSYEQYF | TGTGCCAGCTCACCCGGGCCGGCAGGGTCCTCCTACGAGCAGTACTTC
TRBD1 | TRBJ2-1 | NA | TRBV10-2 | CASSEPDRGYNEQFF | TGCGCCAGCAGTGAGCCGGACAGGGGTTACAATGAGCAGTTCTTC
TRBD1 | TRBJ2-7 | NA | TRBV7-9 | CSSSWGQGRTYEQYF | TGTTCCAGCAGCTGGGGACAGGGGAGAACCTACGAGCAGTACTTC
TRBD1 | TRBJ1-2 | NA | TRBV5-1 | CASSFQGVQGGYTF | TGCGCCAGCAGTTTCCAGGGGGTCCAAGGTGGCTACACCTTC
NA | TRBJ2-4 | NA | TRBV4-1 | CASSGVGRSLAKNIQYF | TGCGCCAGCAGCGGAGTGGGGCGGAGTTTAGCCAAAAACATTCAGTACTTC
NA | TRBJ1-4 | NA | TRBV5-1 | CASSLGQTTNEKLFF | TGCGCCAGCAGCTTGGGACAGACAACTAATGAAAAACTGTTTTTT
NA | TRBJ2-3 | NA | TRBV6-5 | CASSYGGAQGTDTQYF | TGTGCCAGCAGTTATGGGGGGGCGCAAGGCACAGATACGCAGTATTTT
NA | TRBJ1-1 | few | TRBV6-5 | CASSYSNADRSTEAFF | TGTGCCAGCAGTTACTCGAATGCGGATCGGAGCACTGAAGCTTTCTTT
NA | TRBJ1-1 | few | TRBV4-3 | CASSPLADDTEAFF | TGCGCCAGCAGCCCTCTAGCTGACGACACTGAAGCTTTCTTT
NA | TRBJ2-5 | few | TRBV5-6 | CASSLGRRDQYF | TGTGCCAGCAGCTTAGGCCGCAGGGACCAGTACTTC
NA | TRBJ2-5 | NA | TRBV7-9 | CASRNSGSQETQYF | TGTGCCAGCAGAAACAGCGGAAGCCAAGAGACCCAGTACTTC
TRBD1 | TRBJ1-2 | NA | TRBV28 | CASSRLRQGKDYGYTF | TGTGCCAGCAGTCGATTAAGACAGGGGAAAGACTATGGCTACACCTTC
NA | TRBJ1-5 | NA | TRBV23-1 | CASSQSNGGRRVSNQPQHF | TGCGCCAGCAGTCAATCGAATGGAGGTCGAAGGGTGAGCAATCAGCCCCAGCATTTT
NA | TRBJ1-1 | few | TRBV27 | CASSFGNTEAFF | TGTGCCAGCAGTTTCGGGAACACTGAAGCTTTCTTT
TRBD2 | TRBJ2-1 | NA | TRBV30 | CAWRVSWGGGSYNEQFF | TGTGCCTGGAGGGTGTCATGGGGGGGAGGGTCCTACAATGAGCAGTTCTTC
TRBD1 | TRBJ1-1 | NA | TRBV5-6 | CASSLGQGRATEAFF | TGTGCCAGCAGCCTCGGACAGGGTCGGGCGACTGAAGCTTTCTTT
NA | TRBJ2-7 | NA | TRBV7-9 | CASSFTNYEQYF | TGTGCCAGCAGCTTCACAAACTACGAGCAGTACTTC
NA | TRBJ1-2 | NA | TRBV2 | CATRRQISNYGYTF | TGTGCCACCAGACGTCAGATCTCTAACTATGGCTACACCTTC
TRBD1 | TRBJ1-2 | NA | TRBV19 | CATGDRNYGYTF | TGTGCCACCGGGGACAGAAACTATGGCTACACCTTC
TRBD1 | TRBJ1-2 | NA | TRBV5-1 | CASSLEGARNYGYTF | TGCGCCAGCAGCTTGGAGGGGGCGCGTAACTATGGCTACACCTTC
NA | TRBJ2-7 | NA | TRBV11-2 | CASSLGQPEQYF | TGTGCCAGCAGCTTAGGACAGCCAGAGCAGTACTTC
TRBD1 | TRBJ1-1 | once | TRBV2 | CASLGTGGTEAFF | TGTGCCAGCTTAGGGACAGGGGGCACTGAAGCTTTCTTT
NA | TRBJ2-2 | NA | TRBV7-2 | CASSFTGSVTGELFF | TGTGCCAGCAGCTTTACAGGGTCCGTCACCGGGGAGCTGTTTTTT
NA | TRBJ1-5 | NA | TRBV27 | CASSERGALGNQPQHF | TGTGCCAGCAGTGAAAGGGGCGCGCTCGGTAATCAGCCCCAGCATTTT
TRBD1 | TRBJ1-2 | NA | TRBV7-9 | CASSLVTGSHGYTF | TGTGCCAGCAGCTTAGTGACAGGGTCGCATGGCTACACCTTC
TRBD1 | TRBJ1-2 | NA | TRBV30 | CAWSPSVRDSDYGYTF | TGTGCCTGGAGTCCCAGTGTTCGGGACAGCGACTATGGCTACACCTTC
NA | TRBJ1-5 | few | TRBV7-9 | CASRQQGPNQPQHF | TGTGCCAGCAGACAACAGGGTCCAAATCAGCCCCAGCATTTT
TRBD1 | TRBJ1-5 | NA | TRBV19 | CASSRDRGNQPQHF | TGTGCCAGTAGTCGGGACAGGGGAAATCAGCCCCAGCATTTT
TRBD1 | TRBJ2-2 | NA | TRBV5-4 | CASSTDRGTNTGELFF | TGTGCCAGCAGCACGGACAGGGGAACAAACACCGGGGAGCTGTTTTTT
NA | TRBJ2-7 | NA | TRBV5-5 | CASSFREKAYEQYF | TGTGCCAGCAGCTTCCGGGAGAAAGCCTACGAGCAGTACTTC
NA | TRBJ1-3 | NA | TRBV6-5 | CASSYGGGNTIYF | TGTGCCAGCAGTTATGGAGGGGGAAACACCATATATTTT
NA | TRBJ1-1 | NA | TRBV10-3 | CASKQGTEAFF | TGTGCCAGTAAACAGGGAACTGAAGCTTTCTTT
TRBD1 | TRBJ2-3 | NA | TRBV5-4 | CASSPDRGRDTQYF | TGTGCCAGCAGCCCTGACAGGGGGCGGGATACGCAGTATTTT
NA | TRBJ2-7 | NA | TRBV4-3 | CASSQDWQVESHEQYF | TGCGCCAGCAGCCAAGATTGGCAGGTCGAGTCCCACGAGCAGTACTTC
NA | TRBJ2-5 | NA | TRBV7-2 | CASSLGGRQETQYF | TGTGCCAGCAGCTTAGGGGGGCGGCAAGAGACCCAGTACTTC
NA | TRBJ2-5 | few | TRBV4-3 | CASSRQSGQETQYF | TGCGCCAGCAGCCGACAGTCCGGGCAAGAGACCCAGTACTTC
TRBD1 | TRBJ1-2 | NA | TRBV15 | CATSRGTGQIYGYTF | TGTGCCACCAGCAGAGGGACGGGACAGATATATGGCTACACCTTC
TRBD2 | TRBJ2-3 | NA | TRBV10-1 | CASSEILAGATDTQYF | TGCGCCAGCAGTGAGATCCTAGCGGGGGCCACAGATACGCAGTATTTT